The T cell receptor beta chain under discussion was sequenced for a study of CD8+ T cells in alopecia areata. The wider study: Those treated were given oral tofacitinib at 5 to 10 mg twice daily.

The authors extracted RNA and reverse transcribed it into cDNA as the sequencing template. TCRdb keeps only in-frame clones here, not all; method: immunoSEQ multiplex PCR. The sample includes fewer than 250,000 clones, less than 45% of them seen just once. Findings of the study overall: Significant decreases in scalp clonality and expanded CD8+ clones followed tofacitinib treatment.

The treatment denotes: oral pan-JAK inhibitor, 5-10 mg twice daily. It was from alopecia areata patients that lesional scalp punch biopsies and peripheral blood were collected. PBMCs yielded sorted CD4+ and CD8+ T cells. The CDR3 sequence is 12 residues long. Trimming at V came to 3 bases and at J to 6 bases, leaving 2 bases not matched to a gene. CDR1 is KGHSH, CDR2 LQKENI, per germline. Worth noting for this clone: The antigen is unknown. The identical CDR3 is also encoded by other nucleotide sequences in the sample.

Material: CD4+ T cells sorted from blood, obtained at approximately week 36, from a patient treated with tofacitinib. The source is a human donor with alopecia areata. The chain combines TRBV18 with TRBJ2-7; 7 nucleotides match TRBD1. CDR3 protein: CASSPSGGEQYF. CDR3 DNA sequence: TGTGCCAGCTCACCCTCAGGGGGCGAGCAGTACTTC.